This T cell receptor (beta chain) was found in a study of long-term antiretroviral therapy in people with HIV. Sequencing used immunoSEQ v3.0 at survey level. The assay was immunoSEQ multiplex PCR, and TCRdb's table has in-frame clones only and misses some. The sample has 11,000 to 15,000 clones; roughly 80% are singletons. V lost 3 bases and J lost 4; bases outside the gene matches: 10. Germline CDR1 and CDR2: MRHNA and SNTAGT. This CDR3 comprises 16 residues. Clinicians in the United States treated all participants with HIV. The sequence derives from a woman aged 40-49 years with HIV. The source material was unsorted PBMCs, sampled 1.8 years before starting antiretroviral therapy. V is TRBV6-4 and J is TRBJ2-7; TRBD2 agrees at 9 bases. CDR3 residues: CASSEAWEREVYEQYF. The CDR3 DNA follows: TGTGCCAGCAGTGAGGCCTGGGAGCGGGAGGTGTACGAGCAGTACTTC.